This T cell receptor beta chain was identified in a study of T cells in women clearing cervical HPV infection. Study-level information: Case blood was drawn when the lesion was first found; control blood after infection became undetectable. Study-level results: A classifier using richness and V gene abundances reached an AUC of around 0.83.

On this clone itself: Its antigen is currently unknown. The CDR3 end lies 3 residues beyond the end of the read and is filled in from the germline J gene.

Data came from immunoSEQ multiplex PCR; TCRdb stores just in-frame clones and leaves some out. The sample includes some 15,000 clones. CDR1 WSHSY and CDR2 SAAADI come from the germline V gene. The CDR3 has 13 amino acids. Trimming cost V 7 bases and J 2 bases, with 9 bases left between them. The sample comprised blood buffy coat. This sequence was found in a woman aged 18-70 years with a cervical HPV16 infection that either progressed to CIN3+ or cleared (not recorded which). The chain employs TRBV10-2 and TRBJ1-5; the D is unclear. The sequenced CDR3 bases are TGCGCCAGCACCGCCACGGGCAATCAGCCC. It encodes CASTATGNQP. The entire CDR3 protein is CASTATGNQPQHF.